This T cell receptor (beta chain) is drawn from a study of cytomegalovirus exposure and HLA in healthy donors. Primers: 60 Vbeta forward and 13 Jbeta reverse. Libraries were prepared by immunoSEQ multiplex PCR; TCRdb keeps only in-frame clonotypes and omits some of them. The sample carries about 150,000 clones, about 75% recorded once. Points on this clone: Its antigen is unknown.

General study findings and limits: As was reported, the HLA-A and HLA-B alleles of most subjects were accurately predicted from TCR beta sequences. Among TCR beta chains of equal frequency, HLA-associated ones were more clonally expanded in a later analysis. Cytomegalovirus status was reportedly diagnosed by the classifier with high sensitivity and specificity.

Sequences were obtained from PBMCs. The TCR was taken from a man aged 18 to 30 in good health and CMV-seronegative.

The CDR3 is CASSFWEGAYEQYF. The CDR3 nucleotides are TGTGCCAGCAGCTTTTGGGAGGGGGCCTACGAGCAGTACTTC. The chain couples TRBV11-2 to TRBJ2-7, with a weak D call TRBD2 (7 bases). V shed 3 bases and J shed 2 bases, with 11 bases lying between them. This CDR3 spans 14 amino acids. Germline V lookup: CDR1 SGHAT, CDR2 FQNNGV.